The clone carrying this TCR beta chain was recorded at least ten times. The germline V gene encodes CDR1 PRHDT and CDR2 FYEKMQ (reference sequence). The CDR3 extends over 12 amino acids. Trimming shortened V by 5 bases and J by 11 bases, and 15 bases separated the two germline ends. The data stem from a study of human T cells and chemical hapten exposure. Study-level information: Patch tests of 0.01% DPC on the upper back were read at 6 days.

Described time point: pre-sensitization, week 0. Treatment specified: therapeutic diphenylcyclopropenone sensitization with weekly scalp DPC. MiXCR, applied by TCRdb to the RACE reads, yields one record per CDR3 protein. The table shows over 300,000 distinct CDR3 sequences, with approximately 5% occurring only once. The gene calls are TRBV13 and TRBJ2-5; D could derive from TRBD1 or TRBD2 (5 bases each). This TCR came from a woman between 50 and 59 years old with alopecia areata. Some clones in this sample may be carry-over from other donors' samples. Sequencing was performed on whole blood, taken in connection with sensitization to the hapten diphenylcyclopropenone (DPC). CDR3 sequence reads: CASSLPGDVQYF. The CDR3 nucleotides read TGTGCCAGCAGCCTACCCGGGGACGTACAGTACTTC.